The T cell receptor beta chain described here comes from a study of Ad26.COV2.S vaccination and SARS-CoV-2 variants. Study-level background: Administration of Ad26.COV2.S was intramuscular, either once or twice 56 days apart.

Study-level points and caveats: Reportedly, after vaccination the spike-specific CD8+ and CD4+ T cell responses displayed substantial breadth.

Treatment indicated: around 19 received Ad26.COV2.S at low or high dose, single or two shots; about 5 received placebo; per-sample allocation not given. Sampling occurred on day 63 after the first vaccine or placebo injection. At a Boston site, the person donating was an adult of 18-55 years. The protocol was immunoSEQ multiplex PCR, while the TCRdb copy is restricted to in-frame clones and leaves out a portion. The sample shows roughly 400,000 clones, 90% of them seen only once. This CDR3 spans 16 amino acids. V lost 5 bases, J lost 1 base, and 14 bases lay in between. The germline CDR1 and CDR2 sequences are SGHTA and FQGTGA. A word on this clone: Its antigen is not known.

Material: peripheral blood, obtained in a trial of Ad26.COV2.S vaccine versus placebo. The receptor was derived from a person aged 18-65 years who received the Ad26.COV2.S COVID-19 vaccine or a placebo. The V call is TRBV7-3, the J call TRBJ2-2; the D gene is possibly TRBD1 (5 bases). CDR3 sequence (DNA): TGTGCCAGCAGCCAAATTAGGGGTGTGAACACCGGGGAGCTGTTTTTT. It yields the protein CASSQIRGVNTGELFF.